These T cell receptor beta chains were read from a single sample in a study of blood T cells in healthy people across ages. TCRdb ran MiXCR on the 5' RACE reads and lists one entry per CDR3 protein. The sample lists around 700,000 distinct CDR3 sequences; around 25% were seen once. These data were likewise used in another study, on T cells of mothers and their children.

Material for sequencing was blood. The receptors were gathered from a boy aged 10-17 years in good health. Each CDR3 is given with its conserved first and last residue. The order of the fields is clone size, V gene, J gene, D gene, CDR3 protein, CDR3 DNA. The D gene is left open where the match is weak. Only part of the rows carry a size: once, few, many, or a class if the clone is expanded.

>few|TRBV11-2|TRBJ1-2|.
CASSLAVQGYYGYTF
TGTGCCAGCAGCTTAGCTGTGCAGGGGTACTATGGCTACACCTTC
>.|TRBV20-1|TRBJ2-5|TRBD1
CSGQGASGQETQYF
TGCAGTGGACAGGGGGCGAGTGGGCAAGAGACCCAGTACTTC
>.|TRBV20-1|TRBJ2-7|.
CSARDPTGLYEQYF
TGCAGTGCTAGAGATCCGACGGGCCTCTACGAGCAGTACTTC
>.|TRBV24-1|TRBJ2-1|.
CATSGTGGNKYNEQFF
TGTGCCACCAGTGGGACTGGCGGAAACAAATACAATGAGCAGTTCTTC
>.|TRBV7-9|TRBJ2-1|TRBD1
CASSLGGQGYEQFF
TGTGCCAGCAGCTTAGGAGGACAGGGGTATGAGCAGTTCTTC
>few|TRBV29-1|TRBJ2-5|TRBD2
CSAPSGRSEETQYF
TGCAGCGCTCCCTCCGGGAGGTCCGAAGAGACCCAGTACTTC
>.|TRBV28|TRBJ1-2|.
CASSLPSGDGDGYTF
TGTGCCAGCAGTTTGCCCTCAGGGGACGGGGACGGCTACACCTTC
>.|TRBV5-5|TRBJ2-7|TRBD2
CASSLYREVSYEQYF
TGTGCCAGCAGCTTGTATCGGGAGGTCTCCTACGAGCAGTACTTC
>.|TRBV27|TRBJ1-3|.
CASRSATGLSSGNTIYF
TGTGCCAGCAGAAGTGCGACGGGCCTCTCCTCTGGAAACACCATATATTTT
>few|TRBV19|TRBJ2-1|.
CASSSGIYNEQFF
TGTGCCAGTAGTTCCGGGATCTACAATGAGCAGTTCTTC
>once|TRBV5-1|TRBJ1-1|TRBD1
CASSLGTGAVGTMNTEAFF
TGCGCCAGCAGCTTGGGGACAGGGGCCGTGGGGACGATGAACACTGAAGCTTTCTTT
>.|TRBV12-3/TRBV12-4|TRBJ1-2|.
CASSTGPRADGYTF
TGTGCCAGCAGTACAGGTCCCAGGGCGGATGGCTACACCTTC
>.|TRBV9|TRBJ2-5|TRBD2
CASSVLPGGSETQYF
TGTGCCAGCAGCGTCCTTCCGGGAGGGTCAGAGACCCAGTACTTC
>.|TRBV5-1|TRBJ2-1|TRBD2
CASNLAGLNEQFF
TGCGCCAGCAACCTAGCGGGCCTCAATGAGCAGTTCTTC
>.|TRBV12-3/TRBV12-4|TRBJ1-1|.
CASRASEAFF
TGTGCCAGCCGAGCATCTGAAGCTTTCTTT
>few|TRBV10-3|TRBJ2-7|.
CAISESPYEQYF
TGTGCCATCAGTGAGTCACCCTACGAGCAGTACTTC
>.|TRBV27|TRBJ2-5|TRBD2
CASSLSGLAGGEETQYF
TGTGCCAGCAGTTTATCAGGCTTGGCGGGAGGGGAAGAGACCCAGTACTTC
>few|TRBV12-3/TRBV12-4|TRBJ1-1|.
CASSLGVRPEAFF
TGTGCCAGCAGTTTAGGGGTTCGCCCTGAAGCTTTCTTT
>.|TRBV12-5|TRBJ1-6|.
CASGPSYSPLHF
TGTGCTAGTGGTCCCTCGTATTCACCCCTCCACTTT
>once|TRBV4-3|TRBJ2-3|.
CASSQDGRGTDTQYF
TGCGCCAGCAGCCAAGATGGCAGGGGTACAGATACGCAGTATTTT
>few|TRBV4-1|TRBJ1-2|.
CASSRILDGGRRSPNYGYTF
TGCGCCAGCAGCCGCATACTAGACGGGGGCAGACGATCACCTAACTATGGCTACACCTTC
>few|TRBV19|TRBJ2-7|TRBD1
CASSVIPGQGAYEQYF
TGTGCCAGTAGTGTGATCCCGGGACAGGGGGCCTACGAGCAGTACTTC
>.|TRBV29-1|TRBJ2-5|.
CSVVGAFQETQYF
TGCAGCGTTGTTGGGGCGTTCCAAGAGACCCAGTACTTC